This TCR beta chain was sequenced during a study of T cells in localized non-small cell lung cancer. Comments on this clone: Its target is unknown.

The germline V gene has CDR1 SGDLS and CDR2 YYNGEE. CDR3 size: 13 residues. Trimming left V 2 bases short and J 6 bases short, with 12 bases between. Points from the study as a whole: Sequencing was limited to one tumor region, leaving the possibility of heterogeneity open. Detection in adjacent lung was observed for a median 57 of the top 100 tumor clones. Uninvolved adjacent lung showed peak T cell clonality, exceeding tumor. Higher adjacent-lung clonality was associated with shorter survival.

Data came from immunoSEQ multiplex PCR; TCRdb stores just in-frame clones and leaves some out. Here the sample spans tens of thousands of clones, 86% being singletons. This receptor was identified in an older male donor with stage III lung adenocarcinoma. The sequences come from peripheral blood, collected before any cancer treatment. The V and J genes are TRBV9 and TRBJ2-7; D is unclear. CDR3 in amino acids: CASSVEGYGEQYF. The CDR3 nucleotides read TGTGCCAGCAGCGTGGAAGGGTATGGCGAGCAGTACTTC. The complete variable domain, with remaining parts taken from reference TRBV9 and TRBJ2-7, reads DSGVTQTPKHLITATGQRVTLRCSPRSGDLSVYWYQQSLDQGLQFLIQYYNGEERAKGNILERFSAQQFPDLHSELNLSSLELGDSALYFCASSVEGYGEQYFGPGTRLTVT.